The sequence of this T cell receptor beta chain was determined in a study of blood T cell repertoires in COVID-19. The overall study: The United States, Italy and Spain were the sources of the acute and convalescent COVID-19 samples. PBMCs, B-cell-depleted T cells, or T cells provided the cDNA or gDNA that made up the material.

CDR3 length equals 13 residues. CDR1 and CDR2 from the germline V gene are SEHNR and FQNEAQ (reference sequence). Trimming took 3 bases from V and 4 from J, leaving 10 bases between them. Study processing details: Nucleated cell number was recorded as an estimate derived from reference gene primer amplification. Method: immunoSEQ multiplex PCR; TCRdb's copy keeps in-frame clones and lacks some. D and trimming were read from the DNA, whereas the V and J calls and clone size are those reported in that table. Of some 160,000 clones in the sample, more than 80% were seen once. Material: peripheral blood. The chain links TRBV7-9 to TRBJ2-7; the D is unclear. The sequence was collected from a man aged 55 to 70 with acute or convalescent COVID-19. CDR3 loop: CASSLGSNYEQYF. Written as DNA, the CDR3 is TGTGCCAGCAGCTTGGGCAGCAATTACGAGCAGTACTTC.